The 31 T cell receptor beta chains below come from one sample, sequenced in a study of cytomegalovirus exposure and HLA in healthy donors. Researchers ran the PCR with 60 Vbeta and 13 Jbeta primers. Profiling relied on immunoSEQ multiplex PCR, and the TCRdb table lists in-frame clones only, not all of them. The sample lists about 98,000 clones, about 74% occurring once. What was sequenced was PBMCs. The receptor source for this set is a male donor in good health and CMV-seronegative.

V and J are TRBV7-3 and TRBJ1-1; 10 positions agree with TRBD1. Trimming took 5 bases from V and 4 from J; bases not matched to a gene: 10. This CDR3 spans 16 amino acids. Looked up from germline, CDR1 is SGHTA and CDR2 is FQGTGA. The chain's CDR3 is CASSPNVRTGGTEAFF. The CDR3, as DNA: TGTGCCAGCAGCCCAAACGTAAGGACAGGGGGCACTGAAGCTTTCTTT.

The chain uses TRBV28 and TRBJ1-2, with TRBD1 matching over 7 bases. The CDR3 covers 15 residues. Trimming took 2 bases from V and 3 from J; bases not matched to a gene: 6. The germline gives CDR1 MDHEN, CDR2 SYDVKM. In nucleotides, the CDR3 is TGTGCCAGCAGTTTAGAGGTAGGGGGCGACTATGGCTACACCTTC. It encodes CASSLEVGGDYGYTF.

The chain has TRBV28 and TRBJ1-5; D perhaps matches TRBD1 (5 bases). Germline V gives CDR1 MDHEN, CDR2 SYDVKM. V lost 2 bases, J lost 8 bases, and 19 bases lay in between. The CDR3 consists of 16 residues. The CDR3 DNA reads as TGTGCCAGCAGTTTAAATACAGGCGGTCCCAAGGAGCCCCAGCATTTT. Translated, it gives CASSLNTGGPKEPQHF.

The V and J genes are TRBV7-3 and TRBJ2-7; TRBD2 might be the D (7 bases). Germline-derived CDR1 and CDR2 are SGHTA and FQGTGA. V dropped 2 bases and J dropped 2 bases, with 10 bases sitting between them. The CDR3 consists of 14 residues. CDR3 coding DNA: TGTGCCAGCAGCTTACAAGGGGGGGCCTACGAGCAGTACTTC. Translation: CASSLQGGAYEQYF.

This clone was picked up one time. This sequence joins TRBV5-1 and TRBJ2-7; the D gene is possibly TRBD1 (8 bases). The CDR3 totals 15 residues. V was pared by 3 bases and J by 4 bases, with 17 bases between. The germline gives CDR1 SGHRS, CDR2 YFSETQ. The CDR3 sequence: CASSSGGQDQYEQYF. The DNA of the CDR3 is TGCGCCAGCAGCTCGGGGGGACAGGACCAATACGAGCAGTACTTC.

This chain joins TRBV29-1 and TRBJ1-1, with 8 bases aligning to TRBD1. Germline trimming cut 5 bases from V and 1 base from J; bases unmatched to any gene: 6. The CDR3 sequence is 14 residues long. CDR1 and CDR2 from the germline V gene are SQVTM and ANQGSEA. CDR3 loop: CSVRAGTGNTEAFF. The CDR3 DNA reads as TGCAGCGTTCGAGCCGGGACAGGGAACACTGAAGCTTTCTTT.

J is TRBJ2-7 and V is TRBV9, with 7 bases identical to TRBD2. Unmatched junction bases numbered 18, after V lost 4 bases and J lost 5 bases. Germline values: CDR1 SGDLS, CDR2 YYNGEE. The CDR3 is made up of 17 amino acids. CDR3 in DNA: TGTGCCAGCAGCTCCCCCGGAGGATCGGGAGGCCTTAACGAGCAGTACTTC. Its protein is CASSSPGGSGGLNEQYF.

This sequence joins TRBV19 and TRBJ1-1; D remains ambiguous. Germline-derived CDR1 and CDR2 are LNHDA and SQIVND (reference sequence). V was clipped by 8 bases and J by 1 base, with 5 bases between them. The CDR3 loop spans 11 amino acids. The CDR3 region is CASLRNTEAFF. The CDR3 nucleotides are TGTGCCAGTCTCAGGAACACTGAAGCTTTCTTT.

V and J are TRBV6-5 and TRBJ1-4; no reliable D call. CDR3 length equals 15 residues. Per the germline V gene, CDR1 is MNHEY and CDR2 is SVGAGI. V was pared by 5 bases and J by 3 bases, with 13 bases between. The CDR3 region is CASSNAAPANEKLFF. CDR3 sequence (DNA): TGTGCCAGCAGTAATGCCGCCCCGGCTAATGAAAAACTGTTTTTT.

The CDR3 DNA sequence: TGTGCCAGCAGCTTAGTGTCAGGGGCTAACTATGGCTACACCTTC. It translates to CASSLVSGANYGYTF. V and J are TRBV11-2 and TRBJ1-2, with D perhaps TRBD1 (6 bases). The germline CDR1 and CDR2 sequences are SGHAT and FQNNGV. The germline V and J ends were trimmed by 1 base and 0 bases, with 9 bases remaining between them. The CDR3 runs to 15 residues. The full variable domain, with the rest looked up from reference TRBV11-2 and TRBJ1-2, is EAGVAQSPRYKIIEKRQSVAFWCNPISGHATLYWYQQILGQGPKLLIQFQNNGVVDDSQLPKDRFSAERLKGVDSTLKIQPAKLEDSAVYLCASSLVSGANYGYTFGSGTRLTVV.

The sample holds a few counts of this clone. V and J are TRBV11-2 and TRBJ2-5; 10 nucleotides align to TRBD2. Germline V gene data show CDR1 as SGHAT and CDR2 as FQNNGV. The junction had 17 bases not matched to a gene; V was cut back by 6 bases and J by 4 bases. This CDR3 is built from 18 residues. The CDR3 reads CASSPGNSGRRFAETQYF. CDR3 coding DNA: TGTGCCAGCAGTCCAGGGAATAGCGGGAGGAGATTTGCAGAGACCCAGTACTTC.

V and J are TRBV19 and TRBJ2-7, with D possibly TRBD2 on 5 matching bases. V lost 5 bases and J lost 1, with 18 bases in between. Germline assignment: CDR1 LNHDA and CDR2 SQIVND (reference sequence). The CDR3 runs 16 residues. CDR3 nucleotides: TGTGCCAGTAGTTCCGGCCGACTATTAACTTCCTACGAGCAGTACTTC. Amino acid sequence: CASSSGRLLTSYEQYF. Filled out from reference TRBV19 and TRBJ2-7, the complete variable domain reads DGGITQSPKYLFRKEGQNVTLSCEQNLNHDAMYWYRQDPGQGLRLIYYSQIVNDFQKGDIAEGYSVSREKKESFPLTVTSAQKNPTAFYLCASSSGRLLTSYEQYFGPGTRLTVT.

The genes are TRBV29-1 and TRBJ2-7, with 7 bases that match TRBD1. The CDR3 is 12 residues long. Germline CDR1 SQVTM, CDR2 ANQGSEA. The V and J ends lost 2 bases and 3 bases, in that order; junction bases with no gene match: 1. The CDR3 here is CSVERQGYEQYF. Written as DNA, the CDR3 is TGCAGCGTTGAAAGACAGGGCTACGAGCAGTACTTC.

This clone was found once. This sequence joins TRBV9 and TRBJ2-7; 7 positions match TRBD2. Germline loops: CDR1 SGDLS, CDR2 YYNGEE. CDR3 length: 14 residues. V lost 4 bases and J lost 6; bases outside the gene matches: 10. The CDR3 spells CASSRTTSDGEQYF. As DNA, the CDR3 is TGTGCCAGCAGCAGAACAACTAGCGACGGCGAGCAGTACTTC.

In its sample, this clone was seen a few times. The chain has TRBV9 and TRBJ2-3; D is perhaps TRBD2 (7 bases). The CDR3 is made up of 15 amino acids. The germline gives CDR1 SGDLS, CDR2 YYNGEE. Trimming shortened V by 4 bases and J by 0 bases, and 12 bases separated the two germline ends. Written as DNA, the CDR3 is TGTGCCAGCAGCTTGGGGGGGGCTAGCACAGATACGCAGTATTTT. Amino acids: CASSLGGASTDTQYF. Looking up the rest from reference TRBV9 and TRBJ2-3 gives the full variable domain: DSGVTQTPKHLITATGQRVTLRCSPRSGDLSVYWYQQSLDQGLQFLIQYYNGEERAKGNILERFSAQQFPDLHSELNLSSLELGDSALYFCASSLGGASTDTQYFGPGTRLTVL.

The chain carries TRBV7-9 and TRBJ2-5; D gene uncertain. The V gene's germline CDR1 is SEHNR and CDR2 FQNEAQ (reference sequence). V was clipped by 6 bases and J by 1 base, with 24 bases between them. The CDR3 runs to 18 residues. CDR3 bases: TGTGCCAGCAGGGCTTCAGGTCTACGGCGAAAAGGCCAAGAGACCCAGTACTTC. It specifies CASRASGLRRKGQETQYF.

This clone was counted a few times. The chain combines TRBV7-2 with TRBJ2-7; 8 nucleotides agree with TRBD1. V trimming: 1 base; J trimming: 3 bases; junction bases outside the gene matches: 5. In germline, CDR1 is SGHTA, CDR2 FQGNSA. The CDR3 spans 15 residues. The CDR3 protein is CASSLEPGGNYEQYF. In DNA, the CDR3 is TGTGCCAGCAGCTTAGAGCCAGGGGGCAACTACGAGCAGTACTTC.

The chain is built from TRBV5-1 and TRBJ2-7, with TRBD2 matching over 7 bases. The length of the CDR3 is 14 residues. From germline, CDR1 is SGHRS and CDR2 YFSETQ. V lost 4 bases to trimming and J lost 3 bases; unmatched junction nucleotides: 7. CDR3 coding DNA: TGCGCCAGCAGCCTCTTGGGAGGGATCTACGAGCAGTACTTC. This sequence encodes CASSLLGGIYEQYF.

This clone was observed a single time. The V gene is TRBV6-6, the J gene TRBJ2-7; 8 bases fit TRBD2. This CDR3 is 15 amino acids long. The junction had 8 bases not matched to a gene; V was cut back by 5 bases and J by 2 bases. Per germline, CDR1 MNHNY and CDR2 SVGAGI (reference sequence). CDR3 DNA: TGTGCCAGCAGTATTCGTAGCGGGAACACCTACGAGCAGTACTTC. Translation gives CASSIRSGNTYEQYF.

J is TRBJ2-3 and V is TRBV5-4; D is unresolved. CDR1 and CDR2 (germline): SGHNT, YYREEE (reference sequence). With 1 base removed from V and 0 bases from J, the gap between germline ends came to 6 bases. This CDR3 is built from 14 residues. This CDR3 reads CASSLFTSTDTQYF. The DNA of the CDR3 is TGTGCCAGCAGCTTGTTCACTAGCACAGATACGCAGTATTTT.

The chain joins TRBV29-1 to TRBJ2-2; weak D call: TRBD1 (5 bases). The CDR3 is made up of 13 amino acids. Germline CDR1 reads SQVTM; CDR2 reads ANQGSEA. Trimming stripped 6 bases from V and 6 bases from J, with 14 bases between. In DNA form, the CDR3 reads TGCAGCGTGAGGACACTACGGGCCGGGGAGCTGTTTTTT. This sequence encodes CSVRTLRAGELFF.

This rearrangement joins TRBV4-3 to TRBJ1-5; D remains ambiguous. The CDR3 is 14 residues long. The germline V and J ends were trimmed by 0 bases and 2 bases, with 5 bases remaining between them. Germline V gene data show CDR1 as LGHNA and CDR2 as YSLEER. The CDR3 region has the DNA TGCGCCAGCAGCCAAGATCTCGGCAATCAGCCCCAGCATTTT. Protein product: CASSQDLGNQPQHF.

This clone was seen a single time. This chain uses TRBV6-5 with TRBJ1-2, with a possible D match to TRBD1 (5 bases). The CDR3 sequence is 15 residues long. Trimming removed 6 bases at V and 0 bases at J, with 14 bases between. Germline V gene sequence: CDR1 MNHEY, CDR2 SVGAGI. The CDR3 DNA is TGTGCCAGCAGGCAACAGGCTTTAGCTAACTATGGCTACACCTTC. Translated: CASRQQALANYGYTF.

The chain recombines TRBV29-1 with TRBJ1-5; TRBD1 is a possible D gene (6 bases). The CDR3 spans 14 residues. The V end was cut by 6 bases, the J end by 0 bases, with 12 bases between. CDR1 SQVTM and CDR2 ANQGSEA come from the germline V gene. As DNA, the CDR3 is TGCAGCGTGCCCGGACAGAATAGCAATCAGCCCCAGCATTTT. The encoded protein is CSVPGQNSNQPQHF. Drawing the rest from reference TRBV29-1 and TRBJ1-5, the complete variable domain is SAVISQKPSRDICQRGTSLTIQCQVDSQVTMMFWYRQQPGQSLTLIATANQGSEATYESGFVIDKFPISRPNLTFSTLTVSNMSPEDSSIYLCSVPGQNSNQPQHFGDGTRLSIL.

The chain recombines TRBV11-2 with TRBJ2-5; D may be TRBD1 (6 bases). Trimming cost V 0 bases and J 5 bases, with 16 bases left between them. Germline V gene sequence: CDR1 SGHAT, CDR2 FQNNGV. The CDR3 runs to 16 residues. The chain's CDR3 is CASSLDPTGLRETQYF. CDR3 in DNA: TGTGCCAGCAGCTTAGACCCTACAGGGTTGCGGGAGACCCAGTACTTC.

The rearrangement links TRBV13 to TRBJ2-3; D remains unclear. The V gene's germline CDR1 is PRHDT and CDR2 FYEKMQ (reference sequence). This CDR3 has 13 residues. Trimming shortened V by 2 bases and J by 7 bases, and 10 bases separated the two germline ends. This CDR3 reads CASSLSVGNTQYF. Written as DNA, the CDR3 is TGTGCCAGCAGCTTATCTGTGGGCAATACGCAGTATTTT.

This clone was seen a handful of times. The rearrangement joins TRBV30 to TRBJ1-1; TRBD1 matches 9 bases. This CDR3 comprises 13 residues. V trimming: 5 bases; J trimming: 3 bases; junction bases outside the gene matches: 4. Germline lookup yields CDR1 GTSNPN and CDR2 SVGIG (reference sequence). DNA of the CDR3: TGTGCCTGGGAACGACAGGGGGACACTGAAGCTTTCTTT. Translating gives CAWERQGDTEAFF.

The chain uses TRBV4-2 and TRBJ2-1; D possibly corresponds to TRBD2 (6 bases). In germline, CDR1 is LGHNA, CDR2 YNFKEQ. The CDR3 has 17 amino acids. Deletions cut 0 bases from V and 8 bases from J, with 20 bases between. CDR3 DNA sequence: TGTGCCAGCAGCCAAGACACTACTAGCTCGATGGTCGATGAGCAGTTCTTC. It translates to CASSQDTTSSMVDEQFF.

This clone was recorded a few times. This rearrangement joins TRBV28 to TRBJ1-1; D call uncertain. This CDR3 is built from 13 residues. Germline V gene data show CDR1 as MDHEN and CDR2 as SYDVKM. The V end lost 1 base, the J end lost 8 bases, and 11 bases lay between the germline ends. This chain's CDR3 is CASSLLSGCEAFF. The CDR3 DNA sequence: TGTGCCAGCAGTTTATTGTCCGGTTGCGAAGCTTTCTTT.

This clone was counted a few times. The chain carries TRBV7-9 and TRBJ1-1; 8 bases map to TRBD1. Germline V gene lookup returns CDR1 SEHNR and CDR2 FQNEAQ (reference sequence). V shed 5 bases, J shed 1 base, and the junction held 9 bases outside the gene matches. The CDR3 contains 16 residues. CDR3 bases: TGTGCCAGCAGCACTAACCCAGGGGGCCCGAACACTGAAGCTTTCTTT. It yields the protein CASSTNPGGPNTEAFF. Full variable domain (outside the CDR3, taken from reference TRBV7-9 and TRBJ1-1): DTGVSQNPRHKITKRGQNVTFRCDPISEHNRLYWYRQTLGQGPEFLTYFQNEAQLEKSRLLSDRFSAERPKGSFSTLEIQRTEQGDSAMYLCASSTNPGGPNTEAFFGQGTRLTVV.

In regard to this clone: One end of the junction does not line up with germline, which may come from a read error. The CDR3 DNA reads TGCGCCAGCAGCTACACTAGCGGGGCCACAGCTACGCAGTATTTT. Translated: CASSYTSGATATQYF. V gene TRBV5-1 combines with J gene TRBJ2-3, with 10 bases lining up with TRBD2. The germline gives CDR1 SGHRS, CDR2 YFSETQ. The CDR3 has 15 residues.